This T cell receptor beta chain derives from a study of cytomegalovirus exposure and HLA in healthy donors. The CDR3 covers 15 residues. Germline CDR1 MNHEY, CDR2 SVGAGI. The trim removed 3 bases at V and 3 bases at J, leaving 8 bases unmatched. This clone was counted a single time. The PCR employed 60 Vbeta primers together with 13 Jbeta primers. Profiling relied on immunoSEQ multiplex PCR, and the TCRdb table lists in-frame clones only, not all of them. The table records about 260,000 clones, almost 85% of them present only once. The chain combines TRBV6-5 with TRBJ2-7, with 7 bases matching TRBD1. The sequencing input was PBMCs. The source of this sequence is a woman aged 40 to 50 in good health and CMV-seropositive. CDR3 in DNA: TGTGCCAGCAGTTATAGGACGGCAGGGGGCTACGAGCAGTACTTC. This codes for CASSYRTAGGYEQYF.